One T cell receptor beta chain is described in this entry. Method: immunoSEQ multiplex PCR; TCRdb's copy keeps in-frame clones and lacks some. The sample shows approximately 120,000 clones, 80% to 95% of them seen only once. The sample is drawn from a study of T cell responses to AZD1222 COVID-19 vaccine. The CDR3 spans 10 residues. V was pared by 6 bases and J by 5 bases, with 4 bases between. CDR1 SEHNR and CDR2 FQNEAQ come from the germline V gene (reference sequence). This receptor was identified in an adult in good health. The chain joins TRBV7-9 to TRBJ2-5; D not certain. This specimen consisted of peripheral blood, obtained on day 0 of AZD1222 vaccination. CDR3 protein: CASSWETQYF. The CDR3 DNA follows: TGTGCCAGCAGTTGGGAGACCCAGTACTTC. The variable domain in full, completed from reference TRBV7-9 and TRBJ2-5, reads DTGVSQNPRHKITKRGQNVTFRCDPISEHNRLYWYRQTLGQGPEFLTYFQNEAQLEKSRLLSDRFSAERPKGSFSTLEIQRTEQGDSAMYLCASSWETQYFGPGTRLLVL.